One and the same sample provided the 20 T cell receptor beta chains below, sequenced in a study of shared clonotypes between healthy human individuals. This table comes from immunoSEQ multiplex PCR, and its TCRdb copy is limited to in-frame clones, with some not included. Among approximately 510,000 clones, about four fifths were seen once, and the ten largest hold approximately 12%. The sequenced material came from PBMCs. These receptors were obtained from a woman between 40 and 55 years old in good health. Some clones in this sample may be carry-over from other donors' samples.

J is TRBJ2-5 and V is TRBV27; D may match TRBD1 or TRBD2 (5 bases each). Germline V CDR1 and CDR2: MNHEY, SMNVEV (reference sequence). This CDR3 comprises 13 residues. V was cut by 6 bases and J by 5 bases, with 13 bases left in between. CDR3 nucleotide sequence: TGTGCCAGCAGGTCGGGGCGAGCGGAGACCCAGTACTTC. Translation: CASRSGRAETQYF.

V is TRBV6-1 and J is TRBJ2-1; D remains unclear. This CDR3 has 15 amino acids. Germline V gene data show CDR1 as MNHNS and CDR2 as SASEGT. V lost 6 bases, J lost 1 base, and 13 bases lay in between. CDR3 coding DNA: TGTGCCAGCAGCCTTGAGCGACTGTCCTACAATGAGCAGTTCTTC. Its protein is CASSLERLSYNEQFF.

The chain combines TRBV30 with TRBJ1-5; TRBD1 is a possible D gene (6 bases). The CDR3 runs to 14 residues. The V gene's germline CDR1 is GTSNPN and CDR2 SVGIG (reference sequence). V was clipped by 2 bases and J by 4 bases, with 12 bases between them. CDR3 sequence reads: CAWSFGGRNQPQHF. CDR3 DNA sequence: TGTGCCTGGAGTTTTGGGGGCCGGAATCAGCCCCAGCATTTT.

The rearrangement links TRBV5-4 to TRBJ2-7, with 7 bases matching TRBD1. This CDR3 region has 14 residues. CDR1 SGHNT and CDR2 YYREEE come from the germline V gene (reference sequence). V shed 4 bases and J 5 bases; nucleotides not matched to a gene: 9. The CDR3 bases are TGTGCCAGCAGCCTCAGGACAGGATACAACGAGCAGTACTTC. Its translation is CASSLRTGYNEQYF.

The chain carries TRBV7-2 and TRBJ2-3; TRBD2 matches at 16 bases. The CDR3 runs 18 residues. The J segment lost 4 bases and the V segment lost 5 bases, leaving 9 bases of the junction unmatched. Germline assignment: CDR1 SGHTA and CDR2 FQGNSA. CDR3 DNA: TGTGCCAGCAGCATGCTGGGACTAGCGGGAGGGAGTGCAGATACGCAGTATTTT. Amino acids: CASSMLGLAGGSADTQYF.

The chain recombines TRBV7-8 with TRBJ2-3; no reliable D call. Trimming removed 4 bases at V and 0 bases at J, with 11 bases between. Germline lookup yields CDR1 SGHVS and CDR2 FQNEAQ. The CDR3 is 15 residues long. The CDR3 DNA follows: TGTGCCAGCAGCTCCATGGGCGGTAGCACAGATACGCAGTATTTT. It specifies CASSSMGGSTDTQYF.

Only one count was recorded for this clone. In DNA, the CDR3 is TGTGCCAGCAGTGACCAACCTATTCCTGTATATGGCTACACCTTC. Protein product: CASSDQPIPVYGYTF. The chain links TRBV2 to TRBJ1-2; D ambiguous. V gave up 3 bases and J gave up 5 bases, with 16 bases separating them. The germline CDR1 and CDR2 sequences are SNHLY and FYNNEI. CDR3 length equals 15 residues.

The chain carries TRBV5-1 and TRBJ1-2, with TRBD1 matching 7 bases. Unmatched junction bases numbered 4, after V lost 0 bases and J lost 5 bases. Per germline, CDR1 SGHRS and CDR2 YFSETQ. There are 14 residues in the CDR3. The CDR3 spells CASSLGWTGYGYTF. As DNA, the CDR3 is TGCGCCAGCAGCTTGGGTTGGACAGGATATGGCTACACCTTC.

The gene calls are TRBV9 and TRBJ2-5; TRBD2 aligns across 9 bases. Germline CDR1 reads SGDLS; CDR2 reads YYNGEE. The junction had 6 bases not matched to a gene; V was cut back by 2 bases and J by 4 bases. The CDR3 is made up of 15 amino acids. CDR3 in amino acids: CASSVSAGGGETQYF. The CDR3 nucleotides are TGTGCCAGCAGCGTCTCAGCGGGAGGTGGAGAGACCCAGTACTTC.

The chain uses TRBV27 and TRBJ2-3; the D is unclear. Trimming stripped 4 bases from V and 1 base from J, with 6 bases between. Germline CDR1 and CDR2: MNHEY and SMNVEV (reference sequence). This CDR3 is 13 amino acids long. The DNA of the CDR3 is TGTGCCAGCAGTTCCCCCCGCACAGATACGCAGTATTTT. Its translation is CASSSPRTDTQYF.

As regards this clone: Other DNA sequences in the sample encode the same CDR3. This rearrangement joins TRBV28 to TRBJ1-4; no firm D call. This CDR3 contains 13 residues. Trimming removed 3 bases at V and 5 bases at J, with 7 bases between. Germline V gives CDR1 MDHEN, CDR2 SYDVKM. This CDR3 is CASSLDGNEKLFF. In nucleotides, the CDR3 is TGTGCCAGCAGTTTGGATGGGAATGAAAAACTGTTTTTT.

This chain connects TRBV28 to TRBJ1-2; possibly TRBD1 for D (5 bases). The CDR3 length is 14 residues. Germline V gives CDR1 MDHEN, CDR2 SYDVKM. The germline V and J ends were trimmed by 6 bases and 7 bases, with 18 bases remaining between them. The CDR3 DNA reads TGTGCCAGCAGGTTTCCCGGGGCCGAAGGTGGCTACACCTTC. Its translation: CASRFPGAEGGYTF.

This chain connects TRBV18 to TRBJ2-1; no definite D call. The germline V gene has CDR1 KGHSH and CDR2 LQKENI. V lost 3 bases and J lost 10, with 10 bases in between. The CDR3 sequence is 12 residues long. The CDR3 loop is CASSPAEREQFF. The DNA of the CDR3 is TGTGCCAGCTCACCTGCTGAGAGAGAGCAGTTCTTC.

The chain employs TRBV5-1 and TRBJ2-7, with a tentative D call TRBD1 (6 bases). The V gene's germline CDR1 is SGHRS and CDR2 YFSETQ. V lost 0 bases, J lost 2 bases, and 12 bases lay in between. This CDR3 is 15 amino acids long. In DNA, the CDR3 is TGCGCCAGCAGCTTGGGACGACAGGAGACCTACGAGCAGTACTTC. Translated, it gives CASSLGRQETYEQYF.

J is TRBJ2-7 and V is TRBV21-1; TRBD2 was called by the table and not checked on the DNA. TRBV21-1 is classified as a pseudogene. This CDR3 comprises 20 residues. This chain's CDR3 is CASSKVAGTSGRARGYEQYF. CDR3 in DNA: TGTGCCAGCAGCAAAGTTGCGGGTACTAGCGGGAGGGCCAGAGGCTACGAGCAGTACTTC.

In DNA form, the CDR3 reads TGCGCCAGCAGCCCCATAGCGGGAGGCCAGTACAATGAGCAGTTCTTC. The encoded protein is CASSPIAGGQYNEQFF. J is TRBJ2-1 and V is TRBV4-1, with 10 bases that match TRBD2. The CDR3 sequence is 16 residues long. Trimming took 4 bases from V and 4 from J; bases not matched to a gene: 7. The germline CDR1 and CDR2 sequences are MGHRA and YSYEKL.

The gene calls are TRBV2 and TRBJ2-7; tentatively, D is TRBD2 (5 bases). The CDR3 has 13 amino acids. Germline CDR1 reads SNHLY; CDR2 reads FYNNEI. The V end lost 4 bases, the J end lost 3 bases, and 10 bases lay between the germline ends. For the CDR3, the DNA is TGTGCCAGCAGTGCCAACGGGGACTACGAGCAGTACTTC. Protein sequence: CASSANGDYEQYF.

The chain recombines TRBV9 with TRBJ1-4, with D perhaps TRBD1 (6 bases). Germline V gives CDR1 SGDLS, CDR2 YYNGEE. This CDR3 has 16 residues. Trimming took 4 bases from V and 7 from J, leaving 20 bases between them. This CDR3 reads CASSRPLGGQSEKLFF. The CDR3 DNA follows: TGTGCCAGCAGCCGCCCCCTTGGGGGCCAGAGTGAAAAACTGTTTTTT.

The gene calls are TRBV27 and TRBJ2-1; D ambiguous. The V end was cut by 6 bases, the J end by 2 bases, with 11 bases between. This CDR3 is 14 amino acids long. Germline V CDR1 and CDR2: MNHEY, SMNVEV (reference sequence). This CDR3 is CASRPGSPYNEQFF. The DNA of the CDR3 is TGTGCCAGCAGACCCGGTAGCCCCTACAATGAGCAGTTCTTC.

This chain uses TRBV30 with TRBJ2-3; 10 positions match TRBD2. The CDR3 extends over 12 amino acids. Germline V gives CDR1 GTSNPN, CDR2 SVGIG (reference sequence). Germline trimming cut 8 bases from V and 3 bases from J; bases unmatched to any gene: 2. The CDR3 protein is CAGTSVTDTQYF. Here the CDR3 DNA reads TGTGCCGGGACTAGCGTAACAGATACGCAGTATTTT.